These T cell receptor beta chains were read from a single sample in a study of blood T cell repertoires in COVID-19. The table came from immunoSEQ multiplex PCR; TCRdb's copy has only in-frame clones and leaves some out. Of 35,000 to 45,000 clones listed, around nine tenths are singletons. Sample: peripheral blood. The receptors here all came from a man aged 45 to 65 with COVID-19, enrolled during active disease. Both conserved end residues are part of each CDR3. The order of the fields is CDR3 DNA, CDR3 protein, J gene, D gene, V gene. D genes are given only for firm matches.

TGTGCCAGCGGACAGGGGGCATTTTATAACTATGGCTACACCTTC | CASGQGAFYNYGYTF | TRBJ1-2 | TRBD1 | TRBV6-5
TGTGCCAGCAGCTTAGAGGAGGGGACTAGCTTTAGGGGGAACACCGGGGAGCTGTTTTTT | CASSLEEGTSFRGNTGELFF | TRBJ2-2 | TRBD2 | TRBV11-2
TGTGCCAGCAGTCTAACAGGGTTGGGGGATCAGCCCCAGCATTTT | CASSLTGLGDQPQHF | TRBJ1-5 | NA | TRBV6-5
TGCGCCAGCAGCTTGGTAGCCAGGGGGATGGCCACTGAAGCTTTCTTT | CASSLVARGMATEAFF | TRBJ1-1 | TRBD1 | TRBV5-1
TGCGCCAGCAGCCAAGATAGGCGGGAGCGTTATTACAATGAGCAGTTCTTC | CASSQDRRERYYNEQFF | TRBJ2-1 | TRBD2 | TRBV4-3
TGCGCCACCAACTCAGGAGGGGAGAATGAGCAGTTCTTC | CATNSGGENEQFF | TRBJ2-1 | NA | TRBV10-2
TGTGCCATCAGTGAGAAGGCAGGGGGGCCCTACGAGCAGTACTTC | CAISEKAGGPYEQYF | TRBJ2-7 | NA | TRBV10-3
TGTGCCAGCAGCGTTAGGGGCAGGGAGGCAGATACGCAGTATTTT | CASSVRGREADTQYF | TRBJ2-3 | NA | TRBV7-3
TGTGCCAGCTCACCACCGATGATGGGGGGCATTCAGTACTTC | CASSPPMMGGIQYF | TRBJ2-4 | NA | TRBV18
TGTGCCAGCGACAATGACAGGGAGAACACTGAAGCTTTCTTT | CASDNDRENTEAFF | TRBJ1-1 | TRBD1 | TRBV19
TGTGCCAGTAGTAAGGGACAGGGGATTTACGAGCAGTACTTC | CASSKGQGIYEQYF | TRBJ2-7 | TRBD1 | TRBV19
TGCGCCAGCAGCTTCACGGGGACCTATAATTCACCCCTCCACTTT | CASSFTGTYNSPLHF | TRBJ1-6 | NA | TRBV5-1
TGTGCCAGCAGTGAAAGGACTAGCGACTACGAGCAGTACTTC | CASSERTSDYEQYF | TRBJ2-7 | TRBD2 | TRBV2
TGCGCCAGCAGCTCCCTAGCGGGAATGCAAAACAATGAGCAGTTCTTC | CASSSLAGMQNNEQFF | TRBJ2-1 | TRBD2 | TRBV5-1
TGTGCCAGCAGAGATATGGACAGGGGGCTGGTGGGCTACACCTTC | CASRDMDRGLVGYTF | TRBJ1-2 | TRBD1 | TRBV2
TGCGCCAGCAGCCCGCCGGGTCTCGAGTATGGCTACACCTTC | CASSPPGLEYGYTF | TRBJ1-2 | NA | TRBV5-1
TGTGCCAGCAGCTCGGGACTAGCGGGATTCCCAAGTACCGATGAGCAGTTCTTC | CASSSGLAGFPSTDEQFF | TRBJ2-1 | TRBD2 | TRBV5-4
TGCGCCAGCAGCCCACAGGTTAAACGCACTGAAGCTTTCTTT | CASSPQVKRTEAFF | TRBJ1-1 | NA | TRBV4-3
TGTGCCATCAGTGAGTCCCTCTATGGCTACACCTTC | CAISESLYGYTF | TRBJ1-2 | NA | TRBV10-3